The subject of this entry is one TCR beta chain. Antigen unknown. The sample belongs to a study of CD8+CD57+ T cells in acquired aplastic anemia. Overall study: Mean yield of DNA from sorted CD4+ and CD8+ cells was about 3.2 ug.

Sequencing involved patients with CD8+CD57+ cell expansion previously shown by flow cytometry. Severe acquired aplastic anemia was diagnosed in all patients. The CDR3 is 17 residues long. Per the germline V gene, CDR1 is MGHRA and CDR2 is YSYEKL. V was cut by 3 bases and J by 0 bases, with 15 bases left in between. Study outcomes and limitations: Almost 30 sequences, all CD8+ CDR3, were shared between patients and controls.

TCR beta VDJ and CDR3 profiling used genomic DNA as template. Each CDR3 protein is one row after TCRdb ran MiXCR on the reads. Of a few hundred thousand distinct CDR3 sequences listed, less than 35% are singletons. This TCR derives from a human donor with aplastic anemia. The V call is TRBV4-1, the J call TRBJ2-4; D is ambiguous. Sequences were obtained from sorted CD4+, CD8+, or CD8+CD57+ T cells (not recorded which) from PBMCs. CDR3: CASSQEYRLLAKNIQYF. The CDR3 nucleotides read TGCGCCAGCAGCCAGGAATACAGATTACTAGCCAAAAACATTCAGTACTTC.